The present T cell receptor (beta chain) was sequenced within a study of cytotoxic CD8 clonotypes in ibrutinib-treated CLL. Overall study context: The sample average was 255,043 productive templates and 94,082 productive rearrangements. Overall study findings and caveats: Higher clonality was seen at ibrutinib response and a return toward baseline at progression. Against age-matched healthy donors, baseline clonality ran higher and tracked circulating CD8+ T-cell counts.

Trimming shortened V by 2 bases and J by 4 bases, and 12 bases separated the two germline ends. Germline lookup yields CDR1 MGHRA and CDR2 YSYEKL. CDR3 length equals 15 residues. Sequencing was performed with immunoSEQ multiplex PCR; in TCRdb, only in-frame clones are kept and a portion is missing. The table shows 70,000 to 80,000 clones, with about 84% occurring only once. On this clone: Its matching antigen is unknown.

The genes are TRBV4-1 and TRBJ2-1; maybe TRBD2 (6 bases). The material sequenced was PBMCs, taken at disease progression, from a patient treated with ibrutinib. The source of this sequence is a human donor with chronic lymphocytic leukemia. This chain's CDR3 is CASSQTEGHYNEQFF. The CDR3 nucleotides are TGCGCCAGCAGCCAAACGGAGGGCCATTACAATGAGCAGTTCTTC.